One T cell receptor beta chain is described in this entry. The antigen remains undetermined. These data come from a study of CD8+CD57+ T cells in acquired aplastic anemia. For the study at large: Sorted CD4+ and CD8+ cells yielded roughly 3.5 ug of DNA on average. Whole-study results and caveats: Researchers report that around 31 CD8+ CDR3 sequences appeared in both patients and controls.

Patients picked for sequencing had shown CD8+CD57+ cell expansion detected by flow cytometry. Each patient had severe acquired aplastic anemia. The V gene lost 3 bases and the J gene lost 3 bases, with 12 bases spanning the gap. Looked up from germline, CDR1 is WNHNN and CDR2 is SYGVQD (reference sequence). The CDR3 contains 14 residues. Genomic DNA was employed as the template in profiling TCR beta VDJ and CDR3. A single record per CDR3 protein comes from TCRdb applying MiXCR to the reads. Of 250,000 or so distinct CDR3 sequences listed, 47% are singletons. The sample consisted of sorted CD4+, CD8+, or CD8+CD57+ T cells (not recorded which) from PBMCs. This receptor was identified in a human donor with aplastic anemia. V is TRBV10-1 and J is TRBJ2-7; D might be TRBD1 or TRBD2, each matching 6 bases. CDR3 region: CASSDGGTNYEQYF. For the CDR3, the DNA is TGCGCCAGCAGTGATGGCGGGACAAACTACGAGCAGTACTTC.